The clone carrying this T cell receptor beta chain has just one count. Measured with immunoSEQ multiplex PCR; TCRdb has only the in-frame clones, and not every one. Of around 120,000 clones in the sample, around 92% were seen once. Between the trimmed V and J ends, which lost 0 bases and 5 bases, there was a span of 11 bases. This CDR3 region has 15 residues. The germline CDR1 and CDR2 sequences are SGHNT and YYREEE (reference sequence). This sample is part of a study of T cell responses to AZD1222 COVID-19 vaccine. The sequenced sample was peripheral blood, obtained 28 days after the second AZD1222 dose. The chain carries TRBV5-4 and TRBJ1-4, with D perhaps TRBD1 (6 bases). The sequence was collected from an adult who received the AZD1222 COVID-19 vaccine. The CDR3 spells CASSLEGGANEKLFF. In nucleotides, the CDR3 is TGTGCCAGCAGCTTGGAAGGGGGGGCAAATGAAAAACTGTTTTTT.